Listed below are T cell receptor beta chains from one sample, sequenced in a study of cytomegalovirus exposure and HLA in healthy donors. The data were produced by immunoSEQ multiplex PCR, yet TCRdb's version contains in-frame clones alone and is incomplete. The table shows 310,000 or so clones, with about 90% occurring only once. Sequencing used PBMCs. The receptors come from a young woman in good health and CMV-seronegative. Both conserved end residues are part of each CDR3. The D gene is left open where the match is weak. Not every row has a clone size; where given, it reads once, few, many or a size class.

D,V,size,J,CDR3,DNA
TRBD1,TRBV5-4,-,TRBJ2-3,CASSSGPTGGRQYF,TGTGCCAGCAGCTCCGGACCTACAGGGGGCCGGCAGTATTTT
-,TRBV6-5,-,TRBJ2-1,CASSYQGHSSYNEQFF,TGTGCCAGCAGTTACCAGGGCCATAGCTCCTACAATGAGCAGTTCTTC
-,TRBV2,-,TRBJ1-2,CASSDGRGARGYTF,TGTGCCAGCAGTGACGGGCGGGGGGCGCGTGGCTACACCTTC
-,TRBV14,-,TRBJ2-2,CASNASPPDRQEELFF,TGTGCCAGCAACGCAAGCCCCCCAGATAGACAGGAGGAGCTGTTTTTT
-,TRBV19,-,TRBJ2-7,CASSIDDGVPYEQYF,TGTGCCAGTAGTATAGATGACGGGGTCCCCTACGAGCAGTACTTC
TRBD1,TRBV2,-,TRBJ1-1,CASSPEGTGGEAFF,TGTGCCAGCAGTCCAGAGGGGACAGGGGGTGAAGCTTTCTTT
TRBD2,TRBV6-1,once,TRBJ2-5,CASSPSGGAGETQYF,TGTGCCAGCAGTCCTAGCGGGGGGGCCGGAGAGACCCAGTACTTC
-,TRBV27,-,TRBJ2-3,CASSLLVPGLTASTDTQYF,TGTGCCAGCAGTTTATTAGTCCCCGGGTTAACGGCTTCGACAGATACGCAGTATTTT
-,TRBV4-1,-,TRBJ2-5,CASSQGLELYLGTQYF,TGCGCCAGCAGCCAAGGACTAGAACTATATCTCGGGACCCAGTACTTC
TRBD1,TRBV7-9,-,TRBJ2-3,CASSFRQGGTDTQYF,TGTGCCAGCAGCTTCCGACAGGGGGGCACAGATACGCAGTATTTT
TRBD1,TRBV9,-,TRBJ2-7,CASSAGGSYEQYF,TGTGCCAGCAGCGCAGGGGGCTCGTACGAGCAGTACTTC
-,TRBV5-4,-,TRBJ2-7,CASSLGRGPPYEQYF,TGTGCCAGCAGCCTCGGGAGGGGGCCGCCCTACGAGCAGTACTTC
-,TRBV18,-,TRBJ2-1,CASSPNRKHNEQFF,TGTGCCAGCTCACCAAACAGGAAACACAATGAGCAGTTCTTC
TRBD1,TRBV7-9,-,TRBJ2-7,CASSLDRGKYEQYF,TGTGCCAGCAGCTTAGACAGGGGCAAGTACGAGCAGTACTTC